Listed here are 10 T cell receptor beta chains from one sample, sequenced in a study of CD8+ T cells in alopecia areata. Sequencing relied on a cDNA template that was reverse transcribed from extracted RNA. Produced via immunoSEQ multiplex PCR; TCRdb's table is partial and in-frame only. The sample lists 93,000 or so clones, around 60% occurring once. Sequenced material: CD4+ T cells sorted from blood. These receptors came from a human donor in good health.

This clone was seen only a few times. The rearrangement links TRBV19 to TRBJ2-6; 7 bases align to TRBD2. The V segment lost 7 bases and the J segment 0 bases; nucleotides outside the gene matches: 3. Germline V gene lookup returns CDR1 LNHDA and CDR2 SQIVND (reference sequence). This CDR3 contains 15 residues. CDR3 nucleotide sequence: TGTGCCAGTATCGGGAGGTCCTCTGGGGCCAACGTCCTGACTTTC. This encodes CASIGRSSGANVLTF.

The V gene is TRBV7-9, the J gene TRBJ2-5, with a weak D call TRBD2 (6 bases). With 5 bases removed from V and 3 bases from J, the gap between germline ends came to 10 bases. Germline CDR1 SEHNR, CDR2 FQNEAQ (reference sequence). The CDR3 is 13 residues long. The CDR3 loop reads CASSPRGEETQYF. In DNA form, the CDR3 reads TGTGCCAGCAGCCCCCGCGGGGAAGAGACCCAGTACTTC.

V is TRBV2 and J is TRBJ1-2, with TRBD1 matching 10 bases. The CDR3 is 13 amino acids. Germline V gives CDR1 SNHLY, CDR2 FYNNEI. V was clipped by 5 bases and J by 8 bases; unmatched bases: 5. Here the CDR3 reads CASSSGQGSGYTF. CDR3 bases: TGTGCCAGCAGTTCGGGACAGGGGAGCGGCTACACCTTC.

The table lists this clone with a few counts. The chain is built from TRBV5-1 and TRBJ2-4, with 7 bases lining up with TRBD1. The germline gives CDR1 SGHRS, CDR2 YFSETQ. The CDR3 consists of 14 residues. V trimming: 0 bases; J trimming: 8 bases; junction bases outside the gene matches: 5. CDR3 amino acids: CASSLVGGLDIQYF. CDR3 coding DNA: TGCGCCAGCAGCTTGGTAGGGGGCTTGGACATTCAGTACTTC.

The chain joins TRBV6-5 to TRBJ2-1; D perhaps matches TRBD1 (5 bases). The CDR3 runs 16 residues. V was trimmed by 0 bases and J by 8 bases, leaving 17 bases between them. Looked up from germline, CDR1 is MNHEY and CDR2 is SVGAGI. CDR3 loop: CASSYSAGSDLDEQFF. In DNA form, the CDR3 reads TGTGCCAGCAGTTACTCAGCAGGGTCTGATTTGGATGAGCAGTTCTTC.

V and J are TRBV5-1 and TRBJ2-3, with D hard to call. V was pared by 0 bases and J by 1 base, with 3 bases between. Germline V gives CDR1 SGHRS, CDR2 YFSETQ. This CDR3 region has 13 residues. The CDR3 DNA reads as TGCGCCAGCAGCTTGGATGGCACAGATACGCAGTATTTT. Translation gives CASSLDGTDTQYF.

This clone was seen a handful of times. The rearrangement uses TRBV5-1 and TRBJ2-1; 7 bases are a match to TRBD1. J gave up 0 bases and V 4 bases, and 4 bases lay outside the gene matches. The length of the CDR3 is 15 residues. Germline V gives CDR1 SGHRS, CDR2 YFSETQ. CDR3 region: CASSLGQPSYNEQFF. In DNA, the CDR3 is TGCGCCAGCAGCCTGGGACAGCCCTCCTACAATGAGCAGTTCTTC.

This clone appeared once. The CDR3 sequence is CSVDPGNYGYTF. CDR3 DNA sequence: TGCAGCGTTGACCCAGGGAACTATGGCTACACCTTC. The chain recombines TRBV29-1 with TRBJ1-2; the D gene is possibly TRBD1 (5 bases). This CDR3 spans 12 amino acids. The ends were cut back, 3 bases at V and 2 bases at J, with 7 bases in the middle. In germline, CDR1 is SQVTM, CDR2 ANQGSEA.

CDR3 nucleotide sequence: TGCAGCGCCATACAGGGCCTCCACACAGATACGCAGTATTTT. This sequence encodes CSAIQGLHTDTQYF. This chain joins TRBV29-1 and TRBJ2-3; TRBD1 might be the D (6 bases). Trimming left V 7 bases short and J 2 bases short, with 16 bases between. From germline, CDR1 is SQVTM and CDR2 ANQGSEA. CDR3 length equals 14 residues.

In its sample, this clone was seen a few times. CDR3 region: CASSTGQGRYGYTF. CDR3 bases: TGTGCCAGCAGCACCGGACAGGGGCGCTATGGCTACACCTTC. V gene TRBV5-6 combines with J gene TRBJ1-2; 9 bases line up with TRBD1. The CDR3 length is 14 residues. Losses at the gene ends were 4 bases for V and 4 bases for J; bases not matched to a gene: 5. Germline V CDR1 and CDR2: SGHDT, YYEEEE. The full variable domain, completed using reference TRBV5-6 and TRBJ1-2, is DAGVTQSPTHLIKTRGQQVTLRCSPKSGHDTVSWYQQALGQGPQFIFQYYEEEERQRGNFPDRFSGHQFPNYSSELNVNALLLGDSALYLCASSTGQGRYGYTFGSGTRLTVV.